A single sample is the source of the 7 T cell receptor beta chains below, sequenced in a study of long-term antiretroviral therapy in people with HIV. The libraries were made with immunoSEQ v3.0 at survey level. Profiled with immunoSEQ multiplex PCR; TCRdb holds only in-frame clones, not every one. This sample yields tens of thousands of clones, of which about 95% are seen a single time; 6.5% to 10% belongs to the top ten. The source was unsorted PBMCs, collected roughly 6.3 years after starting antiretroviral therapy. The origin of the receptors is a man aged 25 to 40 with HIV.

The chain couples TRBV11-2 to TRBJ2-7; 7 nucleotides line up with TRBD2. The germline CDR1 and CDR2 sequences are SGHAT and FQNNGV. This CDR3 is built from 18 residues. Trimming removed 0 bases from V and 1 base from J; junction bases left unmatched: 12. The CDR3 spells CASSLDLGGSGGSYEQYF. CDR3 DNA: TGTGCCAGCAGCTTAGATCTGGGTGGCTCGGGAGGATCCTACGAGCAGTACTTC.

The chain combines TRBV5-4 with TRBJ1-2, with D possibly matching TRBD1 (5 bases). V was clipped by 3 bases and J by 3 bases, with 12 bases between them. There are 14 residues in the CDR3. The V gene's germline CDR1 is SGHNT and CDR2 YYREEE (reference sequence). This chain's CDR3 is CASSYLGADYGYTF. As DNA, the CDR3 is TGTGCCAGCAGCTACCTTGGGGCCGACTATGGCTACACCTTC.

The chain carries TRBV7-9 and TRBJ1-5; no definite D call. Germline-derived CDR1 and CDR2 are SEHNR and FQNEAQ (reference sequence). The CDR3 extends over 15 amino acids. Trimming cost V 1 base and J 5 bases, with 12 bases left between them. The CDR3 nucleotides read TGTGCCAGCAGCTTAGACGCCCGAAACGATCAGCCCCAGCATTTT. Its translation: CASSLDARNDQPQHF.

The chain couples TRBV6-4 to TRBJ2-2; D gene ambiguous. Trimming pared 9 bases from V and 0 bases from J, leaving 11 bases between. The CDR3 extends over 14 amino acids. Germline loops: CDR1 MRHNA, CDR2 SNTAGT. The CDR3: CASKVRPNTGELFF. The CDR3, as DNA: TGTGCCAGTAAGGTACGGCCGAACACCGGGGAGCTGTTTTTT.

The CDR3: CASSPRQGRVADTQYF. The CDR3 coding sequence is TGTGCCAGCAGCCCTCGACAGGGAAGGGTCGCAGATACGCAGTATTTT. This rearrangement joins TRBV7-9 to TRBJ2-3; 7 nucleotides align to TRBD1. V was clipped by 5 bases and J by 4 bases; unmatched bases: 12. CDR1 is SEHNR, CDR2 FQNEAQ, per germline (reference sequence). This CDR3 has 16 residues.

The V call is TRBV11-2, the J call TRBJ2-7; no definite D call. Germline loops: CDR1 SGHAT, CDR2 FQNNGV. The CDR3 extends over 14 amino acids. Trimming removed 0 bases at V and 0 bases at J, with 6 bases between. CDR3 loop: CASSLERNSYEQYF. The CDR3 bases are TGTGCCAGCAGCTTAGAACGGAACTCCTACGAGCAGTACTTC. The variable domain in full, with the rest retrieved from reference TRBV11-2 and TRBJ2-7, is EAGVAQSPRYKIIEKRQSVAFWCNPISGHATLYWYQQILGQGPKLLIQFQNNGVVDDSQLPKDRFSAERLKGVDSTLKIQPAKLEDSAVYLCASSLERNSYEQYFGPGTRLTVT.

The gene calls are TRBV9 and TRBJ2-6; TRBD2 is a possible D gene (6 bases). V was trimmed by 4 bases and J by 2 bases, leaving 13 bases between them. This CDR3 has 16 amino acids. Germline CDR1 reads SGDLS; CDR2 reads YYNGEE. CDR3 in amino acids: CASSPRGRPGANVLTF. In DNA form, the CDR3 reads TGTGCCAGCAGCCCCCGGGGGAGGCCTGGGGCCAACGTCCTGACTTTC.